This T cell receptor (beta chain) originates from a study of response to subunit inactivated influenza vaccine. General observations from the study: The authors proposed limited new T cell recruitment per seasonal influenza vaccination.

TCRdb used MiXCR to reprocess the RT-PCR reads, holding one entry per CDR3 protein. The sample contains about 520,000 distinct CDR3 sequences, 25% of which appear only once. This clonotype showed up just a few times. Its antigen is unknown. Germline V lookup: CDR1 WNHNN, CDR2 SYGVQD (reference sequence). The V end lost 2 bases, the J end lost 4 bases, and 13 bases lay between the germline ends. CDR3 length: 15 amino acids. The V call is TRBV10-1, the J call TRBJ2-3; tentatively, D is TRBD2 (5 bases). The sequences come from CD4+ T cells sorted from PBMCs, collected about 5 days after vaccination. The source is a man in his fifties who received an inactivated influenza vaccine. The CDR3 sequence: CASSEEGKIADTQYF. CDR3 DNA sequence: TGCGCCAGCAGTGAGGAGGGTAAGATCGCAGATACGCAGTATTTT.